What follows are 17 T cell receptor beta chains derived from one specimen sequenced in a study of technical replicates of blood from a few donors. This table comes from immunoSEQ multiplex PCR, and its TCRdb copy is limited to in-frame clones, with some not included. The table has 65,000 to 80,000 clones, 93% seen once. Material: T cells isolated from PBMCs. The receptors come from a human donor in good health.

This chain connects TRBV5-4 to TRBJ2-5, with 11 positions matching TRBD2. CDR3 length equals 15 residues. Per germline, CDR1 SGHNT and CDR2 YYREEE (reference sequence). Trimming at V came to 1 base and at J to 3 bases, leaving 2 bases not matched to a gene. This chain's CDR3 is CASSLRGLAEETQYF. CDR3 bases: TGTGCCAGCAGCTTGCGGGGACTAGCGGAAGAGACCCAGTACTTC.

The CDR3 DNA sequence: TGTGCCAGCAGGACAGGGGGACAATTGACCCAGTACTTC. It is translated as CASRTGGQLTQYF. J is TRBJ2-5 and V is TRBV28; 9 positions agree with TRBD1. V trimming: 6 bases; J trimming: 7 bases; junction bases outside the gene matches: 6. The length of the CDR3 is 13 residues. Looked up from germline, CDR1 is MDHEN and CDR2 is SYDVKM.

J is TRBJ1-3 and V is TRBV2, with D possibly matching TRBD1 (6 bases). The V end lost 4 bases, the J end lost 0 bases, and 13 bases lay between the germline ends. Germline V CDR1 and CDR2: SNHLY, FYNNEI. This CDR3 has 16 residues. CDR3 protein: CASSANRDLSGNTIYF. DNA of the CDR3: TGTGCCAGCAGTGCTAACAGGGACCTCTCTGGAAACACCATATATTTT. The variable domain in full, completed from reference TRBV2 and TRBJ1-3, reads EPEVTQTPSHQVTQMGQEVILRCVPISNHLYFYWYRQILGQKVEFLVSFYNNEISEKSEIFDDQFSVERPDGSNFTLKIRSTKLEDSAMYFCASSANRDLSGNTIYFGEGSWLTVV.

This chain uses TRBV6-1 with TRBJ1-5; 9 bases are shared with TRBD1. CDR1 and CDR2 from the germline V gene are MNHNS and SASEGT. Germline trimming cut 7 bases from V and 3 bases from J; bases unmatched to any gene: 7. CDR3 length equals 15 residues. The CDR3 coding sequence is TGTGCCAGCATCAACAGGGGGCAGGACAATCAGCCCCAGCATTTT. It encodes CASINRGQDNQPQHF.

This sequence joins TRBV7-9 and TRBJ1-2; TRBD1 aligns across 8 bases. CDR1 is SEHNR and CDR2 is FQNEAQ in the germline V gene (reference sequence). V lost 1 base to trimming and J lost 0 bases; unmatched junction nucleotides: 1. This CDR3 has 15 residues. Here the CDR3 DNA reads TGTGCCAGCAGCTTAGGGACAGGGACTAACTATGGCTACACCTTC. Amino acids: CASSLGTGTNYGYTF. The whole variable domain, filled in from reference TRBV7-9 and TRBJ1-2, reads DTGVSQNPRHKITKRGQNVTFRCDPISEHNRLYWYRQTLGQGPEFLTYFQNEAQLEKSRLLSDRFSAERPKGSFSTLEIQRTEQGDSAMYLCASSLGTGTNYGYTFGSGTRLTVV.

The chain uses TRBV7-2 and TRBJ2-7, with D perhaps matching TRBD1 (6 bases). The CDR3 has 13 amino acids. The germline V gene has CDR1 SGHTA and CDR2 FQGNSA. V was pared by 10 bases and J by 0 bases, with 13 bases between. The CDR3 nucleotides are TGTGCCACCCAGGAGGACAGCTCCTACGAGCAGTACTTC. This sequence encodes CATQEDSSYEQYF.

The chain links TRBV13 to TRBJ1-2, with 7 bases matching TRBD1. The V segment lost 5 bases and the J segment 7 bases; nucleotides outside the gene matches: 10. The CDR3 totals 14 residues. In germline, CDR1 is PRHDT, CDR2 FYEKMQ (reference sequence). CDR3: CASSTPTGLIGYTF. CDR3 sequence (DNA): TGTGCCAGCAGCACGCCGACAGGGCTGATTGGCTACACCTTC.

V is TRBV5-1 and J is TRBJ2-7; 9 positions agree with TRBD2. This CDR3 comprises 19 residues. Germline V CDR1 and CDR2: SGHRS, YFSETQ. The J segment lost 4 bases and the V segment lost 9 bases, leaving 26 bases of the junction unmatched. CDR3 DNA sequence: TGCGCCAACCCGCTAGGGAGCCTAGCGGGATTGGGCGTGACGTACGAGCAGTACTTC. Translating it yields CANPLGSLAGLGVTYEQYF.

The V call is TRBV29-1, the J call TRBJ2-2; 7 nucleotides line up with TRBD1. Per the germline V gene, CDR1 is SQVTM and CDR2 is ANQGSEA. The CDR3 spans 12 residues. J gave up 6 bases and V 6 bases, and 4 bases lay outside the gene matches. CDR3 DNA: TGCAGCGTCCGAACAGGGGCCGGGGAGCTGTTTTTT. It yields the protein CSVRTGAGELFF.

V usage is TRBV19 and J usage is TRBJ2-1; the match to TRBD2 covers 11 bases. The junction had 5 bases not matched to a gene; V was cut back by 3 bases and J by 7 bases. There are 15 residues in the CDR3. From germline, CDR1 is LNHDA and CDR2 SQIVND (reference sequence). The chain's CDR3 is CASSIGLAGGNEQFF. The CDR3 nucleotides read TGTGCCAGTAGTATCGGGCTAGCGGGAGGTAATGAGCAGTTCTTC.

The chain recombines TRBV7-9 with TRBJ1-2; 7 bases are shared with TRBD1. CDR1 is SEHNR, CDR2 FQNEAQ, per germline (reference sequence). The J segment lost 4 bases and the V segment lost 1 base, leaving 6 bases of the junction unmatched. This CDR3 contains 15 residues. CDR3 in amino acids: CASSLVRGQLYGYTF. The CDR3 DNA reads TGTGCCAGCAGCTTAGTACGGGGACAGCTCTATGGCTACACCTTC.

The chain uses TRBV11-3 and TRBJ2-7, with 8 bases aligning to TRBD2. V lost 5 bases to trimming and J lost 4 bases; unmatched junction nucleotides: 10. The V gene's germline CDR1 is SGHNT and CDR2 YENEEA. This CDR3 region has 15 residues. The CDR3 DNA reads TGTGCCAGCAGCCACCCCAGCGGGAGAGAGTACGAGCAGTACTTC. Amino acids: CASSHPSGREYEQYF.

The rearrangement links TRBV13 to TRBJ2-2; 9 bases are a match to TRBD2. Germline CDR1 is PRHDT and CDR2 is FYEKMQ (reference sequence). The CDR3 sequence is 17 residues long. After removal of 5 bases from V and 0 bases from J, the junction contained 7 bases not matched to a gene. CDR3 region: CASSPSGTSSNTGELFF. CDR3 DNA: TGTGCCAGCAGCCCGTCCGGGACTAGCTCGAACACCGGGGAGCTGTTTTTT.

The V call is TRBV11-3, the J call TRBJ1-1; no definite D call. This CDR3 region has 12 residues. V gave up 3 bases and J gave up 2 bases, with 4 bases separating them. Germline lookup yields CDR1 SGHNT and CDR2 YENEEA. The CDR3 loop is CASSLANTEAFF. For the CDR3, the DNA is TGTGCCAGCAGCTTGGCCAACACTGAAGCTTTCTTT.

J is TRBJ2-3 and V is TRBV27, with 10 bases that match TRBD2. CDR1 MNHEY and CDR2 SMNVEV come from the germline V gene (reference sequence). This CDR3 contains 14 residues. V lost 7 bases, J lost 2 bases, and 3 bases stayed unmatched. The CDR3 spells CASKSGRATDTQYF. Here the CDR3 DNA reads TGTGCCAGCAAAAGCGGGAGGGCCACAGATACGCAGTATTTT.

This clone was recorded a few times. This sequence joins TRBV2 and TRBJ2-7, with 7 positions matching TRBD2. V lost 5 bases, J lost 4 bases, and 8 bases stayed unmatched. Germline CDR1 SNHLY, CDR2 FYNNEI. The CDR3 extends over 14 amino acids. The CDR3 DNA sequence: TGTGCCAGCAGTAACAGACTAGCTGATTACGAGCAGTACTTC. Translated, it gives CASSNRLADYEQYF.

This chain joins TRBV6-6 and TRBJ2-7; TRBD1 aligns across 7 bases. The V and J ends lost 11 bases and 4 bases, in that order; junction bases with no gene match: 14. The V gene's germline CDR1 is MNHNY and CDR2 SVGAGI (reference sequence). The CDR3 runs 14 residues. This chain's CDR3 is CASVLRDRSYEQYF. The CDR3, as DNA: TGTGCCTCCGTCCTCCGGGACAGATCTTACGAGCAGTACTTC.